This entry features one T cell receptor (beta chain) sequence. The authors reverse transcribed roughly 0.5 to 1 ug RNA with random hexamers. TCRdb reprocessed the immunoSEQ multiplex PCR reads via MiXCR and lists one record per CDR3 protein. Of 71,000 or so distinct CDR3 sequences listed, roughly 93% are singletons. The data were obtained in a study of CD8 T cells in Susac syndrome. Germline CDR1 is SGHVS and CDR2 is FQNEAQ. This CDR3 has 14 amino acids. V dropped 6 bases and J dropped 2 bases, with 13 bases sitting between them. Sequencing was performed on CD4+ T cells from PBMCs. The chain is built from TRBV7-8 and TRBJ1-2, with D possibly matching TRBD1 (5 bases). The receptor comes from a human donor with Susac syndrome. The CDR3 reads CASSSGRGNYGYTF. The DNA of the CDR3 is TGTGCCAGCAGTTCGGGCCGGGGGAACTATGGCTACACCTTC.